The 9 T cell receptor beta chains given below trace back to one sample, sequenced in a study of cytotoxic CD8 clonotypes in ibrutinib-treated CLL. Sequencing was performed with immunoSEQ multiplex PCR; in TCRdb, only in-frame clones are kept and a portion is missing. The sample shows just under 70,000 clones, around two thirds of them seen only once. Sequencing was performed on PBMCs, taken after 12 months of ibrutinib treatment. These receptors were obtained from a human donor with chronic lymphocytic leukemia.

This chain connects TRBV5-4 to TRBJ1-4; perhaps TRBD1 as D (6 bases). V lost 0 bases and J 3 bases, leaving 6 bases between the germline ends. Germline CDR1 and CDR2: SGHNT and YYREEE (reference sequence). The CDR3 runs 14 residues. CDR3 protein: CASSLEGANEKLFF. The CDR3 DNA follows: TGTGCCAGCAGCTTGGAGGGGGCTAATGAAAAACTGTTTTTT.

V gene TRBV6-6 combines with J gene TRBJ1-1; TRBD1 is a possible D gene (5 bases). The CDR3 length is 11 residues. Germline lookup yields CDR1 MNHNY and CDR2 SVGAGI (reference sequence). V lost 6 bases and J lost 8, with 10 bases in between. The DNA of the CDR3 is TGTGCCAGCAGCCTGACAGCGGAAGCTTTCTTT. As protein: CASSLTAEAFF.

This clone has more than one count but fewer than ten. The CDR3 bases are TGTGCCAGTAGTATTGGTTCAGGGATGAACACTGAAGCTTTCTTT. Its protein is CASSIGSGMNTEAFF. The rearrangement uses TRBV19 and TRBJ1-1, with a weak D call TRBD1 (5 bases). CDR1 is LNHDA, CDR2 SQIVND, per germline (reference sequence). Trimming stripped 3 bases from V and 0 bases from J, with 11 bases between. This CDR3 has 15 amino acids.

CDR3 nucleotides: TGTGCCAGCAGTTTTAGCGCAGGAGATGGCTACACCTTC. As protein: CASSFSAGDGYTF. The chain links TRBV7-9 to TRBJ1-2; no clear D gene. The germline V gene has CDR1 SEHNR and CDR2 FQNEAQ (reference sequence). The CDR3 has 13 residues. The V end was cut by 6 bases, the J end by 6 bases, with 14 bases between.

The chain carries TRBV6-1 and TRBJ2-4, with D perhaps TRBD1 (5 bases). The CDR3 spans 14 residues. Trimming cost V 2 bases and J 5 bases, with 10 bases left between them. Germline V gives CDR1 MNHNS, CDR2 SASEGT. DNA for the CDR3: TGTGCCAGCAGTGAAAGGGGCCAAGAAAACATTCAGTACTTC. It codes for CASSERGQENIQYF.

This clone occurred once. The rearrangement uses TRBV5-1 and TRBJ1-1; D not resolved. Trimming cost V 4 bases and J 1 base, with 11 bases left between them. The CDR3 runs to 14 residues. Germline V CDR1 and CDR2: SGHRS, YFSETQ. This chain's CDR3 is CASSIRPPNTEAFF. The CDR3 nucleotides are TGCGCCAGCAGCATCAGACCCCCGAACACTGAAGCTTTCTTT.

The chain carries TRBV7-9 and TRBJ2-7; 9 bases are a match to TRBD2. The V and J ends lost 3 bases and 0 bases, in that order; junction bases with no gene match: 9. Germline V gene lookup returns CDR1 SEHNR and CDR2 FQNEAQ (reference sequence). CDR3 length equals 17 residues. CDR3 in amino acids: CASSFPSRGGSSYEQYF. The DNA of the CDR3 is TGTGCCAGCAGCTTCCCCTCGCGGGGGGGGAGCTCCTACGAGCAGTACTTC.

This clone was observed a handful of times. This rearrangement joins TRBV6-5 to TRBJ1-2; weak D call: TRBD1 (6 bases). Looked up from germline, CDR1 is MNHEY and CDR2 is SVGAGI. The CDR3 totals 13 residues. The germline V and J ends were trimmed by 6 bases and 2 bases, with 10 bases remaining between them. As DNA, the CDR3 is TGTGCCAGCAGACGACAGGCGAACTATGGCTACACCTTC. This codes for CASRRQANYGYTF.

V gene TRBV7-8 combines with J gene TRBJ1-1; D unclear. Germline V gene sequence: CDR1 SGHVS, CDR2 FQNEAQ. Trimming stripped 10 bases from V and 3 bases from J, with 15 bases between. This CDR3 has 13 residues. The CDR3 bases are TGTGCCACCTCTTTAATTCGATACACTGAAGCTTTCTTT. As protein: CATSLIRYTEAFF.